This is a list of T cell receptor beta chains from one sample in a study of T cell changes during pregnancy in multiple sclerosis. This table comes from immunoSEQ multiplex PCR, and its TCRdb copy is limited to in-frame clones, with some not included. The sample contains about 76,000 clones, roughly 93% of which appear only once. Here the sequenced sample was peripheral blood, taken in the second trimester of pregnancy. The origin of the receptors is a female donor with multiple sclerosis, enrolled in a pregnancy study. Each CDR3 is given with its conserved first and last residue. The order of the fields is D gene, CDR3 length, clone size, V gene, J gene, CDR3 DNA, CDR3 protein. A D gene is named only where the DNA matches it firmly. Some rows have no size entry. The others give once, few or many, or a class for an expanded clone.

TRBD2	17	-	TRBV5-1	TRBJ2-3	TGCGCCAGCAGCGGCGCCTTAGCGGGGGGAGGAGCAGATACGCAGTATTTT	CASSGALAGGGADTQYF
TRBD1	16	-	TRBV18	TRBJ1-1	TGTGCCAGCTCACCATCAAATGTCGGACAGGGCAGTGAAGCTTTCTTT	CASSPSNVGQGSEAFF
-	15	-	TRBV14	TRBJ1-4	TGTGCCAGCAGCCTTATCGGCGCCTCGGGTGAAAAACTGTTTTTT	CASSLIGASGEKLFF
-	17	-	TRBV7-8	TRBJ1-1	TGTGCCAGCGGCCTACCAGGGACGGGGGGCATGAACACTGAAGCTTTCTTT	CASGLPGTGGMNTEAFF
TRBD2	16	-	TRBV18	TRBJ2-2	TGTGCCAGCTCACCAGATCTAGCGGGGGTCACCGGGGAGCTGTTTTTT	CASSPDLAGVTGELFF
-	14	-	TRBV27	TRBJ1-6	TGTGCCAGCAGTTTCGGACAGCCTAATTCACCCCTCCACTTT	CASSFGQPNSPLHF
TRBD1	15	once	TRBV11-2	TRBJ2-1	TGTGCCAGCAGCGTACCCGGGACAGTACACAATGAGCAGTTCTTC	CASSVPGTVHNEQFF
-	14	-	TRBV7-3	TRBJ1-6	TGTGCCAGCAGCTCTACAGGGTTGGGTTCACCCCTCCACTTT	CASSSTGLGSPLHF
-	15	-	TRBV6-6	TRBJ2-1	TGTGCCAGCAGTTACGTTGCGGGGTCCTCCGATGAGCAGTTCTTC	CASSYVAGSSDEQFF
TRBD1	15	-	TRBV27	TRBJ1-2	TGTGCCAGCAGTCTTAGGACAGGGACGGGAACAGGCTACACCTTC	CASSLRTGTGTGYTF
-	15	-	TRBV11-2	TRBJ2-3	TGTGCCAGCAGCCCAATCAGGGGTTTGACAGATACGCAGTATTTT	CASSPIRGLTDTQYF
-	14	-	TRBV7-9	TRBJ1-5	TGTGCCAGCAGCTTCGGCCGGGGGAATCAGCCCCAGCATTTT	CASSFGRGNQPQHF
-	17	-	TRBV14	TRBJ1-1	TGTGCCAGCAGCCGGATAGGTCAGGCGGGACCGAACACTGAAGCTTTCTTT	CASSRIGQAGPNTEAFF
TRBD2	14	-	TRBV7-2	TRBJ2-3	TGTGCCAGCAGCTTGCCGGGGGGGCCGGATACGCAGTATTTT	CASSLPGGPDTQYF
TRBD1	16	-	TRBV4-1	TRBJ2-1	TGCGCCAGCAGCCAGACGGACAGGAACTCCTACAATGAGCAGTTCTTC	CASSQTDRNSYNEQFF
-	11	-	TRBV25-1	TRBJ2-7	TGTGCCAGCAGTGCCGTAAACGAGCAGTACTTC	CASSAVNEQYF
TRBD1	15	-	TRBV7-9	TRBJ2-7	TGTGCCAGCAGCCAGACGGGACAGCTTACCTACGAGCAGTACTTC	CASSQTGQLTYEQYF
TRBD2	15	-	TRBV7-9	TRBJ2-1	TGTGCCAGCAGATACACCGGGACTAGCGTTAATGAGCAGTTCTTC	CASRYTGTSVNEQFF
-	14	-	TRBV5-4	TRBJ1-2	TGTGCCAGCAGCTTGAGCGGTTCTAACTATGGCTACACCTTC	CASSLSGSNYGYTF
TRBD2	16	-	TRBV6-1	TRBJ2-3	TGTGCCAGCAGTGATACTAGCGGGGGGGCCGTGGATACGCAGTATTTT	CASSDTSGGAVDTQYF
-	16	-	TRBV7-8	TRBJ2-3	TGTGCCAGCAGCTTGACGCGGGGCCTTAGCACAGATACGCAGTATTTT	CASSLTRGLSTDTQYF
TRBD1	15	-	TRBV9	TRBJ1-1	TGTGCCAGCAGCGTCTCAGGGGGAGAGGGCACTGAAGCTTTCTTT	CASSVSGGEGTEAFF
-	13	-	TRBV5-6	TRBJ2-7	TGTGCCAGCAGCTTGGGCCAGGGCCACGAGCAGTACTTC	CASSLGQGHEQYF
-	14	-	TRBV6-5	TRBJ2-7	TGTGCCAGCAGTTGGGTAGGGGGGGCTCACGAGCAGTACTTC	CASSWVGGAHEQYF
TRBD1	14	-	TRBV5-1	TRBJ1-4	TGCGCCAGCAGCCCAGGGACAGGCAGGGAAAAACTGTTTTTT	CASSPGTGREKLFF
TRBD2	15	-	TRBV6-4	TRBJ2-3	TGTGCCAGCAGTGACAGCGGGGGTAGCACAGATACGCAGTATTTT	CASSDSGGSTDTQYF
-	15	-	TRBV27	TRBJ1-5	TGTGCCAGCAGTTTAATTCCAGGTAGCAATCAGCCCCAGCATTTT	CASSLIPGSNQPQHF
TRBD1	13	once	TRBV2	TRBJ2-1	TGTGCCAGCAACCTCGACAGGGGGGGTGAGCAGTTCTTC	CASNLDRGGEQFF
-	15	-	TRBV6-6	TRBJ2-5	TGTGCCACCTCAACCCTGCGGGGTTCTCAAGAGACCCAGTACTTC	CATSTLRGSQETQYF
TRBD1	14	-	TRBV10-3	TRBJ2-7	TGTGCCAGCCGGGAGAGACAGGGGACCTACGAGCAGTACTTC	CASRERQGTYEQYF
TRBD2	15	-	TRBV9	TRBJ2-3	TGTGCCAGCAGACCCGGACTAGCGGGGGGGGAGGCGCAGTATTTT	CASRPGLAGGEAQYF
-	12	once	TRBV6-5	TRBJ2-3	TGTGCCAGCAGGACTACCACAGATACGCAGTATTTT	CASRTTTDTQYF
TRBD1	17	-	TRBV27	TRBJ1-5	TGTGCCAGCAGTCCGCTCATGGACAGGGTTTTTAATCAGCCCCAGCATTTT	CASSPLMDRVFNQPQHF
-	11	-	TRBV30	TRBJ1-1	TGTGCCTCGGGGAGGAACACTGAAGCTTTCTTT	CASGRNTEAFF
TRBD1	12	-	TRBV2	TRBJ2-5	TGTGCCAGCAGGACAGGGTCGGAGACCCAGTACTTC	CASRTGSETQYF
-	15	-	TRBV2	TRBJ1-5	TGTGCCAGCATGAGGGCTCCCGATGGGAATCAGCCCCAGCATTTT	CASMRAPDGNQPQHF
-	20	-	TRBV2	TRBJ1-5	TGTGCCAGCAGTCCCGTTCTGGGGCCCCTGAACTTGTTGGAAGGGGCGCCCCAGCATTTT	CASSPVLGPLNLLEGAPQHF
-	15	-	TRBV4-1	TRBJ2-7	TGCGCCAGCAGCCAAGCGCTAGCGTCTACCTACGAGCAGTACTTC	CASSQALASTYEQYF
TRBD1	15	-	TRBV28	TRBJ1-4	TGTGCCAGCAGTTCCCGGACAGGTACAAATGAAAAACTGTTTTTT	CASSSRTGTNEKLFF
-	15	-	TRBV5-4	TRBJ1-3	TGTGCCAGCAGCTTGGCCACCGGCTCTGGAAACACCATATATTTT	CASSLATGSGNTIYF
TRBD1	15	-	TRBV5-8	TRBJ1-2	TGTGCCAGCAGCTTGGGGGACAGGTCTAACTATGGCTACACCTTC	CASSLGDRSNYGYTF
-	16	few	TRBV11-2	TRBJ2-7	TGTGCCAGCAGCTTAGCTGGAGGGGAAGTCAATTACGAGCAGTACTTC	CASSLAGGEVNYEQYF
-	12	-	TRBV5-8	TRBJ1-5	TGTGCCAGCCTAGCGGGTTTGCAGCCCCAGCATTTT	CASLAGLQPQHF
TRBD1	15	-	TRBV6-5	TRBJ2-3	TGTGCCAGCAGCCAAACAGGGGGCCGCACAGATACGCAGTATTTT	CASSQTGGRTDTQYF
TRBD1	13	-	TRBV9	TRBJ2-2	TGTGCCAGCAGCCCAACAGGGGCCGGGGAGCTGTTTTTT	CASSPTGAGELFF
-	14	once	TRBV6-5	TRBJ2-5	TGTGCCAGCAGTCCCCGAATAGCACGAGAGACCCAGTACTTC	CASSPRIARETQYF
TRBD2	15	-	TRBV27	TRBJ2-5	TGTGCCAGCAGTTTCAACGGGGGGGCCGAGAAGACCCAGTACTTC	CASSFNGGAEKTQYF
-	14	-	TRBV9	TRBJ1-3	TGTGCCAGCAGCGTCGGTATCGGTGGAAACACCATATATTTT	CASSVGIGGNTIYF
TRBD1	16	-	TRBV5-6	TRBJ2-1	TGTGCCAGCAGCTACCCCTCAGGGGGCTCCTACAATGAGCAGTTCTTC	CASSYPSGGSYNEQFF
-	12	-	TRBV7-3	TRBJ2-7	TGTGCCAGCAGCTTTACTAATTGGGAGCAGTACTTC	CASSFTNWEQYF
-	13	-	TRBV7-2	TRBJ1-2	TGTGCCAGCACCGAAAAACCCGGGTATGGCTACACCTTC	CASTEKPGYGYTF
-	14	-	TRBV19	TRBJ1-1	TGTGCCAGTAGTATCACGGGGATTAGCCCTGAAGCTTTCTTT	CASSITGISPEAFF
TRBD1	16	-	TRBV27	TRBJ2-5	TGTGCCAGCAGGCAAAACTCACAGGGGGCTCAAGAGACCCAGTACTTC	CASRQNSQGAQETQYF
-	15	-	TRBV2	TRBJ1-4	TGTGCCAGCAGTGATAGCCTCCCGGGGGAGGAAAAACTGTTTTTT	CASSDSLPGEEKLFF
-	17	-	TRBV7-9	TRBJ2-7	TGTGCCAGCAGTGACATATGGGACATTGAGCAGGTCTACGAGCAGTACTTC	CASSDIWDIEQVYEQYF
-	14	-	TRBV2	TRBJ2-3	TGTGCCGGGGGAGGTCAAGGACTCACAGATACGCAGTATTTT	CAGGGQGLTDTQYF
TRBD2	16	-	TRBV5-1	TRBJ2-3	TGCGCCAGCAGCTTGGAACTAGCGGGGGGCAAGGATACGCAGTATTTT	CASSLELAGGKDTQYF
-	14	-	TRBV9	TRBJ2-1	TGTGCCAGCAGCGTAGACTTGACTAGAAGCGAGCAGTTCTTC	CASSVDLTRSEQFF
TRBD1	14	-	TRBV19	TRBJ2-1	TGTGCCAGTTCCCCCCGGGACAGGGACAATGAGCAGTTCTTC	CASSPRDRDNEQFF
-	12	once	TRBV29-1	TRBJ1-1	TGCAGCGTTGGTAACAGTCTGGCTGAAGCTTTCTTT	CSVGNSLAEAFF